In this sample, the clone carrying this T cell receptor beta chain turned up once. Its specificity is not known. CDR3 length: 11 amino acids. CDR1 and CDR2 (germline): MNHNY, SVGAGI (reference sequence). The V end lost 6 bases, the J end lost 11 bases, and 14 bases lay between the germline ends. The data were taken from a study of cytomegalovirus exposure and HLA in healthy donors. Study-wide results and limits: In vitro, three CMV-associated chains proved specific for CMV antigens.

Assay: immunoSEQ multiplex PCR; the TCRdb copy retains only in-frame clones and omits some. Among 150,000 to 250,000 clones listed, around 80% were seen once. The sequence derives from a woman aged 25 to 39 in good health and CMV-seronegative. The source material was PBMCs. This rearrangement joins TRBV6-6 to TRBJ2-7; the D gene is possibly TRBD1 (6 bases). CDR3 in DNA: TGTGCCAGCAGCCCCCGGGACATAAAGTACTTC. Protein: CASSPRDIKYF.